Sequencing of this T cell receptor (beta chain) was carried out in a study of PD-L1 blockade in urothelial cancer. Across the whole study: Men with urothelial cancer arising in the bladder made up most of the 29 patients. Blood was subjected to analysis at 3 weeks (second dose) and 6 weeks following treatment start. Between 0 and 3 prior chemotherapy regimens had been given to patients.

As to time point: pretreatment peripheral blood. What went into each PCR as a spike was synthetic TCR analog templates. Only in-frame clones appear in the TCRdb table, and some are missing; sequencing was by immunoSEQ multiplex PCR. In the table there are approximately 86,000 clones, around four fifths of which are singletons. Sequencing used PBMCs, obtained around atezolizumab (anti-PD-L1) treatment. The TCR comes from a man aged 40-55 years with urothelial cancer.

The CDR3 here is CASSQLSSGNTIYF. CDR3 nucleotide sequence: TGTGCCAGCAGCCAGTTATCCTCTGGAAACACCATATATTTT. The chain links TRBV7-2 to TRBJ1-3; unclear D gene. Germline V lookup: CDR1 SGHTA, CDR2 FQGNSA. Trimming took 5 bases from V and 0 from J, leaving 8 bases between them. CDR3 length equals 14 residues.